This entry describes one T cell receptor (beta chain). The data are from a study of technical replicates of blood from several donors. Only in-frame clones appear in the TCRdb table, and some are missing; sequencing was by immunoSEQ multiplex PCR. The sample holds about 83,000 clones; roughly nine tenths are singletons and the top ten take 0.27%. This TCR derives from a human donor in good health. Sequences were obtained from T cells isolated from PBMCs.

For the CDR3, the DNA is TGTGCCAGCGGCTCTGGCATGAACACTGAAGCTTTCTTT. Protein product: CASGSGMNTEAFF. The V and J genes are TRBV14 and TRBJ1-1; D remains unclear. The CDR3 is 13 amino acids. Germline CDR1 reads SGHDN; CDR2 reads FVKESK. V shed 8 bases and J shed 0 bases, with 10 bases lying between them.